One sample yielded the 25 T cell receptor beta chains listed below, sequenced in a study of regulatory T cells in long-lasting Graves disease. The time point was: persistent/refractory GD, antithyroid drugs over 5 years with positive TRAb. RNA extracted from PBMCs served as the sequencing template. Building the TCR beta libraries relied on iRepertoire HTBI primers, and CDR3 regions underwent Arm-PCR. TCRdb fed the multiplex PCR reads into MiXCR, producing one record per CDR3 protein. In the table there are 400,000 or so distinct CDR3 sequences, roughly 20% of which are singletons. The specimen was peripheral blood mononuclear cells (PBMCs), collected when the disease was refractory, from a patient treated with antithyroid drugs. These receptors were collected from a female donor with Graves disease.

This clonotype was seen a few times. The V call is TRBV6-1, the J call TRBJ2-7; D is unresolved. The CDR3 spans 11 residues. The V gene's germline CDR1 is MNHNS and CDR2 SASEGT. V lost 7 bases and J 5 bases, leaving 9 bases between the germline ends. CDR3 sequence reads: CASTALHEQYF. The CDR3 DNA reads TGTGCCAGCACGGCTCTCCACGAGCAGTACTTC.

Turning to this clonotype: It may be a read error: a sequence one base away is much more abundant. The rearrangement links TRBV6-4 to TRBJ1-1; the match to TRBD1 covers 8 bases. CDR3 size: 14 residues. V lost 5 bases, J lost 1 base, and 3 bases stayed unmatched. Germline V gene data show CDR1 as MRHNA and CDR2 as SNTAGT. Written as DNA, the CDR3 is TGTGCCAGCAGTTGGACAGGGAGGAACACTGAAGCTTTCTTT. Protein product: CASSWTGRNTEAFF.

On this clonotype itself: Without the conserved terminal phenylalanine or tryptophan, this CDR3 likely stems from a read error. This chain links TRBV5-1 with TRBJ1-1; possibly TRBD1 for D (5 bases). Germline CDR1 and CDR2: SGHRS and YFSETQ. CDR3 size: 13 residues. V lost 3 bases, J lost 6 bases, and 12 bases lay in between. The CDR3: CASSSTAGAEAFL. CDR3 in DNA: TGCGCCAGCAGCTCAACGGCGGGGGCTGAAGCTTTCCTT.

This clonotype has ten or more counts. This chain links TRBV12-3 or TRBV12-4 with TRBJ2-5; 11 bases match TRBD1. The V gene end was trimmed by 8 bases and the J gene end by 9 bases; junction bases not matched to a gene: 8. This CDR3 region has 13 residues. The CDR3 sequence is CASRQMGQGAQYF. Written as DNA, the CDR3 is TGTGCCAGCCGGCAAATGGGACAGGGGGCCCAGTACTTC.

This clonotype has a count of ten or more. This sequence joins TRBV11-2 and TRBJ2-5; D may match TRBD1 or TRBD2 (5 bases each). V gave up 1 base and J gave up 7 bases, with 22 bases separating them. The CDR3 length is 17 residues. CDR1 is SGHAT, CDR2 FQNNGV, per germline. The CDR3 loop reads CASSLGLGQGNGGTQYF. CDR3 DNA sequence: TGTGCCAGCAGCTTAGGGTTAGGCCAGGGTAATGGGGGGACCCAGTACTTC.

The sample holds a few counts of this clonotype. The chain joins TRBV15 to TRBJ2-7; 7 positions agree with TRBD1. V dropped 3 bases and J dropped 5; count of bases not matched to a gene: 7. CDR1 LNHNV and CDR2 YYDKDF come from the germline V gene (reference sequence). The CDR3 runs to 14 residues. CDR3 bases: TGTGCCACCAGCAGTAGACAGGGCAAGGACGAGCAGTACTTC. Its translation: CATSSRQGKDEQYF.

This clonotype came up many times. The chain recombines TRBV20-1 with TRBJ2-7; the D is unclear. There are 16 residues in the CDR3. V was clipped by 0 bases and J by 0 bases, with 15 bases between them. The germline V gene has CDR1 DFQATT and CDR2 SNEGSKA (reference sequence). CDR3 nucleotides: TGCAGTGCTAGAGATCTTCGACTTCCGAGCTCCTACGAGCAGTACTTC. Protein: CSARDLRLPSSYEQYF.

This clonotype was counted between two and nine times. The CDR3 region has the DNA TGTGCCAGCAGCGTAGCTCCCTATTCACCCCTCCACTTT. Translated: CASSVAPYSPLHF. V is TRBV9 and J is TRBJ1-6; D is undetermined. V shed 0 bases and J shed 8 bases, with 6 bases lying between them. From germline, CDR1 is SGDLS and CDR2 YYNGEE. The CDR3 sequence is 13 residues long.

This clonotype was found once. It may be a read error: a sequence one base away is much more abundant. This chain uses TRBV7-8 with TRBJ2-5, with TRBD2 matching over 10 bases. The CDR3 is made up of 15 amino acids. Germline CDR1 SGHVS, CDR2 FQNEAQ. Trimming removed 4 bases from V and 10 bases from J; junction bases left unmatched: 12. In DNA, the CDR3 is TGTGCCAGCAGCTCTTTCGGGACTAGCGTGCTGAGCCAGTACTTC. This sequence encodes CASSSFGTSVLSQYF.

This clonotype was seen a few times. The rearrangement links TRBV6-1 to TRBJ2-7; 8 bases line up with TRBD2. This CDR3 region has 14 residues. From germline, CDR1 is MNHNS and CDR2 SASEGT. The V segment lost 6 bases and the J segment 2 bases; nucleotides outside the gene matches: 6. The CDR3: CASSPPGGPYEQYF. The CDR3 DNA is TGTGCCAGCAGCCCTCCGGGAGGGCCCTACGAGCAGTACTTC.

Worth noting for this clonotype: A far larger clone is just one base off, so this is likely a read error. The rearrangement joins TRBV7-2 to TRBJ2-7; D call uncertain. The CDR3 is 12 residues long. Germline V gene lookup returns CDR1 SGHTA and CDR2 FQGNSA. CDR3 nucleotide sequence: TGTGTCAGCAGCTTAACCAGCTACGAGCAGTACTTC. Its protein is CVSSLTSYEQYF.

This clonotype was counted at least ten times. V is TRBV3-1 and J is TRBJ1-1, with TRBD1 matching 9 bases. Germline V gene lookup returns CDR1 LGHDT and CDR2 YNNKEL (reference sequence). This CDR3 has 14 residues. With 2 bases clipped from V and 11 bases from J, the junction kept 9 bases outside the gene matches. The CDR3 DNA is TGTGCCAGCAGCCAAAGGACAGGGGCGGTATCGGCTTTCTTT. Translated, it gives CASSQRTGAVSAFF.

This clonotype was recorded many times. The gene calls are TRBV7-2 and TRBJ2-5; D unresolved. CDR3 length: 15 residues. Trimming left V 1 base short and J 5 bases short, with 14 bases between. Germline V CDR1 and CDR2: SGHTA, FQGNSA. The CDR3 DNA follows: TGTGCCAGCAGCTTAGACCTAGGCCGGTGGGAGACCCAGTACTTC. As protein: CASSLDLGRWETQYF. The complete variable domain, with remaining parts taken from reference TRBV7-2 and TRBJ2-5, reads GAGVSQSPSNKVTEKGKDVELRCDPISGHTALYWYRQSLGQGLEFLIYFQGNSAPDKSGLPSDRFSAERTGGSVSTLTIQRTQQEDSAVYLCASSLDLGRWETQYFGPGTRLLVL.

This clonotype has a handful of counts. J is TRBJ1-4 and V is TRBV4-1, with a weak D call TRBD1 (6 bases). The V end was cut by 0 bases, the J end by 12 bases, with 23 bases between. CDR3 length: 17 amino acids. CDR1 MGHRA and CDR2 YSYEKL come from the germline V gene. CDR3 sequence reads: CASSQDSSRWGAYELFF. CDR3 DNA sequence: TGCGCCAGCAGCCAAGATTCTTCACGTTGGGGGGCGTATGAACTGTTTTTT.

J is TRBJ2-7 and V is TRBV4-3; unclear D gene. Between the trimmed V and J ends, which lost 4 bases and 0 bases, there was a span of 10 bases. Germline V gives CDR1 LGHNA, CDR2 YSLEER. The CDR3 is made up of 14 amino acids. The CDR3 sequence is CASSPHLPSYEQYF. The CDR3 DNA is TGCGCCAGCAGCCCCCATTTGCCCTCCTACGAGCAGTACTTC.

Ten or more counts support this clonotype. The V gene is TRBV7-2, the J gene TRBJ2-5; D possibly corresponds to TRBD2 (5 bases). CDR3 size: 15 residues. Germline V gene sequence: CDR1 SGHTA, CDR2 FQGNSA. V was clipped by 5 bases and J by 0 bases, with 13 bases between them. This CDR3 is CASSPQRGYQETQYF. CDR3 DNA: TGTGCCAGCAGCCCGCAACGGGGTTACCAAGAGACCCAGTACTTC.

The chain recombines TRBV18 with TRBJ2-7, with TRBD2 identical over 8 bases. Germline trimming cut 3 bases from V and 5 bases from J; bases unmatched to any gene: 15. The CDR3 consists of 17 residues. Germline V CDR1 and CDR2: KGHSH, LQKENI. DNA of the CDR3: TGTGCCAGCTCACCCTTGACTTATCGAGCGGGAGTTCACGAGCAGTACTTC. As protein: CASSPLTYRAGVHEQYF.

This clonotype was recorded a few times. The chain is built from TRBV6-1 and TRBJ2-7; no reliable D call. The CDR3 covers 14 residues. V shed 10 bases and J shed 4 bases, with 20 bases lying between them. CDR1 and CDR2 (germline): MNHNS, SASEGT. As DNA, the CDR3 is TGTGCCACCTGGTACGGAGTTGCAGCTTACGAGCAGTACTTC. This codes for CATWYGVAAYEQYF.

This clonotype has at least ten counts. V and J are TRBV28 and TRBJ1-5; TRBD1 is a possible D gene (5 bases). This CDR3 is built from 15 residues. CDR1 and CDR2 (germline): MDHEN, SYDVKM. Trimming took 5 bases from V and 1 from J, leaving 12 bases between them. Here the CDR3 reads CASSRDWDSNQPQHF. In DNA, the CDR3 is TGTGCCAGCAGTCGCGACTGGGACAGCAATCAGCCCCAGCATTTT.

This clonotype was picked up many times. The rearrangement uses TRBV11-1 and TRBJ2-2; no firm D call. V lost 0 bases to trimming and J lost 5 bases, with 7 bases between them. Germline CDR1 is SGHAT and CDR2 is FQDESV (reference sequence). This CDR3 is 14 amino acids long. The CDR3 region has the DNA TGTGCCAGCAGCTTAGCGTATAGGACCGGGGAGCTGTTTTTT. Its protein is CASSLAYRTGELFF.

The CDR3 reads CASSKWISPLHF. Written as DNA, the CDR3 is TGTGCCAGCAGTAAATGGATTTCACCCCTCCACTTT. The V and J genes are TRBV6-1 and TRBJ1-6, with D unclear. Deletions cut 5 bases from V and 9 bases from J, with 8 bases between. Per germline, CDR1 MNHNS and CDR2 SASEGT. The CDR3 totals 12 residues.

There are many counts of this clonotype. This chain uses TRBV6-2 or TRBV6-3 with TRBJ2-7, with 8 bases lining up with TRBD1. V lost 5 bases, J lost 2 bases, and 5 bases stayed unmatched. Germline V lookup: CDR1 MNHEY, CDR2 SVGEGT. The CDR3 extends over 14 amino acids. CDR3 sequence: CASSQQQGAYEQYF. DNA for the CDR3: TGTGCCAGCAGTCAACAACAGGGGGCCTACGAGCAGTACTTC.

A note on this clonotype: A much larger clonotype is one base distant, so this may be a read error. The V gene is TRBV6-5, the J gene TRBJ2-7; TRBD1 aligns across 10 bases. The CDR3 extends over 15 amino acids. Germline CDR1 is MNHEY and CDR2 is SVGAGI. The CDR3: CASGYSRDRGKEQYF. For the CDR3, the DNA is TGTGCCAGCGGTTACTCCCGGGACAGGGGAAAGGAGCAGTACTTC.

This clonotype was seen a handful of times. The chain joins TRBV4-3 to TRBJ2-7; D is perhaps TRBD1 (6 bases). The length of the CDR3 is 15 residues. V was cut by 5 bases and J by 0 bases, with 14 bases left in between. Germline CDR1 LGHNA, CDR2 YSLEER. The CDR3 DNA sequence: TGCGCCAGCAGCTGGCAGACAGGTTCCTCCTACGAGCAGTACTTC. It encodes CASSWQTGSSYEQYF.

The V and J genes are TRBV6-1 and TRBJ1-2, with 8 bases lining up with TRBD1. J gave up 7 bases and V 6 bases, and 13 bases lay outside the gene matches. The CDR3 has 15 residues. Germline V gene data show CDR1 as MNHNS and CDR2 as SASEGT. CDR3 region: CASRRQGRPEGGYTF. In nucleotides, the CDR3 is TGTGCCAGCAGGAGACAGGGGCGACCTGAGGGTGGCTACACCTTC.